A selection of T cell receptor beta chains follows, all from one sample in a study of T-cell reconstitution after alpha-beta-depleted transplantation in children. TCRdb re-derived calls from the PCR reads in MiXCR, one entry per CDR3 protein. The repertoire consists of 100,000 or so distinct CDR3 sequences, with less than 20% occurring once and the leading ten covering roughly a fifth. Sequenced material: PBMCs, mostly from graft donor cells, taken 180 days after TCRalphabeta/CD19-depleted stem cell transplant. Receptors were obtained from a male patient aged 2 to 9 who had a stem cell transplant for acute lymphoblastic leukemia, so the T cells may come from the graft donor. The conserved cysteine and the conserved F or W are not part of the CDR3 here. Each record gives: V gene, CDR3 protein.

TRBV5-6	ASSLVWDTEAF
TRBV20-1	SGGRQGAYQETQY
TRBV27	ASSLSRQGPYGYT
TRBV20-1	SVPGDGYT
TRBV7-2	ASSRDRGETQY
TRBV10-2	ASRRTSDYYEQY
TRBV3-1	ASSSQGAHEQY
TRBV6-5	ASSYNSLETQY
TRBV29-1	SAGGGTGELF
TRBV9	ASSDLTGFPEQF
TRBV20-1	SATTGTGRDEQY
TRBV7-9	ASSVRQGANEKLF
TRBV20-1	SARDLTRLAGGPDTQY
TRBV20-1	SARANVDWTEETQY
TRBV10-2	ARSSELNTGELF
TRBV11-1	ASSFPDRDFPVYNEQF
TRBV12-3/TRBV12-4	ASSHTGEISGGYT
TRBV7-2	ASSRGGRQETQY
TRBV7-2	ASSLDLGSYEQY
TRBV29-1	SVERGTGGYGYT
TRBV20-1	SARDQGPGQY
TRBV28	ASSPGLAGVREQF
TRBV5-5	ASTIYQAIHTNTEAF